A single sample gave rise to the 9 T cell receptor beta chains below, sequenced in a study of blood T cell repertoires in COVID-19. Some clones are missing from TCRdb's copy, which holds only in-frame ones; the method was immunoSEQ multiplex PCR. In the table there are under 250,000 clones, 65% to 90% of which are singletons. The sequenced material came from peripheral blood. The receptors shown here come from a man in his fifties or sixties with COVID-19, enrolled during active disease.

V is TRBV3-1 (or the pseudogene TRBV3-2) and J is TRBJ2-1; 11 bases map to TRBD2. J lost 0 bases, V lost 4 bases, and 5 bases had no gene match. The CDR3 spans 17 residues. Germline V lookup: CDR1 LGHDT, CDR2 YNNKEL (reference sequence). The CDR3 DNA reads TGTGCCAGCAGCCCTCCTAGCGGGGGGCGCTCCTACAATGAGCAGTTCTTC. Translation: CASSPPSGGRSYNEQFF.

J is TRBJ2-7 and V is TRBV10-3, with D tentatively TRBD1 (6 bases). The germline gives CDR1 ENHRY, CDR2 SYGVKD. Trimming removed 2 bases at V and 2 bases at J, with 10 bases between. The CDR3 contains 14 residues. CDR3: CAISEVRGPYEQYF. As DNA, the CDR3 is TGTGCCATCAGTGAGGTCAGGGGCCCCTACGAGCAGTACTTC.

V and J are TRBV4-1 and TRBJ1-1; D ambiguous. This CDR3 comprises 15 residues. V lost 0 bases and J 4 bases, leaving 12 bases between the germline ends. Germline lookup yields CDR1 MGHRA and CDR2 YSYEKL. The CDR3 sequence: CASSQEPYRGTEAFF. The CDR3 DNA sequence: TGCGCCAGCAGCCAAGAACCGTATCGGGGCACTGAAGCTTTCTTT.

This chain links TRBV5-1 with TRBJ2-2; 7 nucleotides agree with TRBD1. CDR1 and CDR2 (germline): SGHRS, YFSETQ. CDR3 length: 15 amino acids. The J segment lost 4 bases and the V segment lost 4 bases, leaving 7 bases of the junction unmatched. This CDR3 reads CASSPGTEGTGELFF. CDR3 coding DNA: TGCGCCAGCAGCCCCGGGACAGAAGGCACCGGGGAGCTGTTTTTT.

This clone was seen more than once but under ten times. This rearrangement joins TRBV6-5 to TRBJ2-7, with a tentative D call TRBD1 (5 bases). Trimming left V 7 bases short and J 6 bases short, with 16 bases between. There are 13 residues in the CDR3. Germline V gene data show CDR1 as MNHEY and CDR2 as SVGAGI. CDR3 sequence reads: CASTATWGAEQYF. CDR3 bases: TGTGCCAGCACAGCCACCTGGGGCGCCGAGCAGTACTTC.

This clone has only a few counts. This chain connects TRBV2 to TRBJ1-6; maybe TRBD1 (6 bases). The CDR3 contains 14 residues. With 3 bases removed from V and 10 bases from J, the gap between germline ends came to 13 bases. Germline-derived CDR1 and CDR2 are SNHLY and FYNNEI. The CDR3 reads CASSDNRARSPLHF. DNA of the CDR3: TGTGCCAGCAGTGATAACAGGGCAAGATCACCCCTCCACTTT.

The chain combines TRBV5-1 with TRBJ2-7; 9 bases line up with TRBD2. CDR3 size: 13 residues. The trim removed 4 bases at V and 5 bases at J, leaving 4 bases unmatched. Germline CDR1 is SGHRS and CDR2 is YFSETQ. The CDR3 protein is CASSNSGGHEQYF. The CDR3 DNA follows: TGCGCCAGCAGCAACAGCGGGGGGCACGAGCAGTACTTC.

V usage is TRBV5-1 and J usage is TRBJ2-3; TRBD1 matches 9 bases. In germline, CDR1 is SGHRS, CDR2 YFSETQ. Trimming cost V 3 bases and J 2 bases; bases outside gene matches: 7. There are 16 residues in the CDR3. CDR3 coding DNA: TGCGCCAGCAGCTCACGACAGGGGGGGCCCACAGATACGCAGTATTTT. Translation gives CASSSRQGGPTDTQYF. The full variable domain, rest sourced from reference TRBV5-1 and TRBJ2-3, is KAGVTQTPRYLIKTRGQQVTLSCSPISGHRSVSWYQQTPGQGLQFLFEYFSETQRNKGNFPGRFSGRQFSNSRSEMNVSTLELGDSALYLCASSSRQGGPTDTQYFGPGTRLTVL.

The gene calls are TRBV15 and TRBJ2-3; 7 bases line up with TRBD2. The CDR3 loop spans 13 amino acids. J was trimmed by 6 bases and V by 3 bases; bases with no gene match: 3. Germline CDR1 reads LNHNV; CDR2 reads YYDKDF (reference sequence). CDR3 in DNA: TGTGCCACCAGCAGGCACGGGGGGGATACGCAGTATTTT. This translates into CATSRHGGDTQYF.